These T cell receptor beta chains were read from a single sample in a study of vaccination effects on CD4 cells after COVID-19. The table came from immunoSEQ multiplex PCR; TCRdb's copy has only in-frame clones and leaves some out. Altogether over 80,000 clones are present, roughly 80% being singletons, with the ten largest covering 0.85% to 1.2%. No antigen has been identified for these receptors. Sequencing used CD4+ T cells from PBMCs cultured with HCoV-OC43 spike peptides, obtained after COVID-19 vaccination. The receptors were gathered from a human donor who received a COVID-19 vaccine. Each CDR3 is given with its conserved first and last residue. The D gene is left open where the match is weak. Expanded clones are given a class, and other clones once, few, many or no size at all.

NA,13,TRBJ1-2,TRBV2,NA,CASSYTGETGYTF,TGTGCCAGCAGTTATACCGGGGAAACGGGCTACACCTTC
NA,13,TRBJ1-6,TRBV12-3/TRBV12-4,NA,CASTATAYSPLHF,TGTGCCAGCACCGCGACAGCCTATTCACCCCTCCACTTT
few,14,TRBJ2-1,TRBV20-1,TRBD2,CSASTAGGRNEQFF,TGCAGTGCTAGTACGGCGGGGGGTCGCAATGAGCAGTTCTTC
NA,15,TRBJ2-3,TRBV9,TRBD2,CASSAREGTTDTQYF,TGTGCCAGCAGCGCCCGGGAGGGGACCACAGATACGCAGTATTTT
NA,14,TRBJ2-3,TRBV7-3,TRBD1,CASSSGQVTSTQYF,TGTGCCAGCAGCTCTGGACAGGTGACCTCTACGCAGTATTTT
NA,16,TRBJ2-4,TRBV6-1,TRBD2,CASSERSSGVGNIQYF,TGTGCCAGCAGTGAACGAAGTAGCGGGGTGGGAAACATTCAGTACTTC
NA,15,TRBJ1-2,TRBV11-2,NA,CASSLEGASIYGYTF,TGTGCCAGCAGCTTAGAGGGGGCTAGTATCTATGGCTACACCTTC
NA,15,TRBJ1-2,TRBV6-5,TRBD1,CASSPDRGSNYGYTF,TGTGCCAGCAGTCCGGACAGGGGGTCTAACTATGGCTACACCTTC
NA,16,TRBJ2-5,TRBV9,TRBD2,CASSGPSGGPQETQYF,TGTGCCAGCAGCGGGCCTAGCGGGGGACCCCAAGAGACCCAGTACTTC
few,14,TRBJ2-2,TRBV30,NA,CAWTQGGGTGELFF,TGTGCCTGGACTCAAGGGGGGGGAACCGGGGAGCTGTTTTTT
NA,13,TRBJ1-2,TRBV19,NA,CASSEGQRFGYTF,TGTGCCAGTAGTGAGGGGCAGAGGTTTGGCTACACCTTC
NA,15,TRBJ1-5,TRBV27,NA,CASRQTVDSNQPQHF,TGTGCCAGCAGACAGACAGTCGATAGCAATCAGCCCCAGCATTTT
NA,16,TRBJ1-3,TRBV14,NA,CASSPYSPSSGNTIYF,TGTGCCAGCAGCCCTTACAGCCCATCCTCTGGAAACACCATATATTTT
NA,18,TRBJ2-6,TRBV28,TRBD1,CASSSLTQGASGANVLTF,TGTGCCAGCAGTTCCCTTACACAGGGGGCGTCTGGGGCCAACGTCCTGACTTTC
NA,13,TRBJ1-5,TRBV6-2/TRBV6-3,NA,CASSADSNQPQHF,TGTGCCAGCAGTGCGGACAGTAATCAGCCCCAGCATTTT
NA,14,TRBJ2-5,TRBV19,NA,CASSIVMGRETQYF,TGTGCCAGTAGTATAGTTATGGGGCGAGAGACCCAGTACTTC
NA,12,TRBJ2-1,TRBV30,TRBD1,CAWSRQGVEQFF,TGTGCCTGGAGCCGACAGGGGGTTGAGCAGTTCTTC
NA,12,TRBJ2-5,TRBV15,TRBD2,CATSRRGLAFYF,TGTGCCACCAGCCGACGGGGACTAGCTTTCTACTTC
NA,15,TRBJ1-6,TRBV19,TRBD1,CASKVWGQDNSPLHF,TGTGCCAGTAAGGTCTGGGGACAGGATAATTCACCCCTCCACTTT
NA,12,TRBJ1-2,TRBV12-5,TRBD1,CASGQGSYGYTF,TGTGCTAGTGGACAGGGGTCCTATGGCTACACCTTC
NA,13,TRBJ1-5,TRBV6-5,NA,CASSSFSNQPQHF,TGTGCCAGCAGTTCGTTTAGCAATCAGCCCCAGCATTTT
NA,13,TRBJ1-5,TRBV6-5,TRBD1,CATSDRGEQPQHF,TGTGCCACTTCGGACAGGGGAGAGCAGCCCCAGCATTTT
NA,15,TRBJ2-3,TRBV19,TRBD1,CASLPRDRGTDTQYF,TGTGCCAGCCTCCCCCGGGACAGGGGGACAGATACGCAGTATTTT
NA,16,TRBJ1-2,TRBV7-6,NA,CASSLDDLRANYGYTF,TGTGCCAGCAGCTTAGACGACCTGCGAGCTAACTATGGCTACACCTTC
once,13,TRBJ1-1,TRBV10-1,NA,CASSENLGTEAFF,TGCGCCAGCAGTGAGAATTTGGGCACTGAAGCTTTCTTT
NA,16,TRBJ2-6,TRBV7-3,NA,CASSLGLDSGANVLTF,TGTGCCAGCAGCTTAGGACTCGACTCTGGGGCCAACGTCCTGACTTTC
once,17,TRBJ1-5,TRBV23-1,TRBD1,CASSQGTDPYSNQPQHF,TGCGCCAGCAGTCAAGGGACAGACCCTTATAGCAATCAGCCCCAGCATTTT
NA,14,TRBJ1-2,TRBV19,NA,CASRKGSTGDGYTF,TGTGCCAGTAGAAAGGGATCTACAGGTGATGGCTACACCTTC
NA,13,TRBJ1-5,TRBV7-2,NA,CASSSHPEKRQVW,TGTGCCAGCAGCTCCCATCCAGAAAAAAGACAGGTTTGG
NA,16,TRBJ2-1,TRBV5-1,TRBD2,CASSLLRTSGGDEQFF,TGCGCCAGCAGCTTGCTTCGAACTAGCGGGGGCGATGAGCAGTTCTTC
NA,16,TRBJ1-1,TRBV5-1,TRBD1,CASSLASGGGDTEAFF,TGCGCCAGCAGCTTGGCCTCAGGGGGGGGTGACACTGAAGCTTTCTTT
NA,15,TRBJ2-5,TRBV5-8,TRBD1,CASSFGQGAQETQYF,TGTGCCAGCAGCTTTGGGCAGGGGGCCCAAGAGACCCAGTACTTC
few,14,TRBJ1-2,TRBV2,NA,CASSESPGRYGYTF,TGTGCCAGCAGTGAATCCCCGGGGCGTTATGGCTACACCTTC
NA,14,TRBJ1-4,TRBV2,NA,CASKPGQGDEKLFF,TGTGCCAGCAAGCCCGGACAAGGGGATGAAAAACTGTTTTTT
NA,15,TRBJ2-5,TRBV7-3,NA,CASSSRTGRGETQYF,TGTGCCAGCAGCTCTCGGACAGGGAGGGGAGAGACCCAGTACTTC
NA,18,TRBJ2-1,TRBV4-2,NA,CASSGTGVAGGYYNEQFF,TGTGCCAGCAGCGGGACAGGGGTGGCGGGGGGGTACTACAATGAGCAGTTCTTC
NA,15,TRBJ1-2,TRBV5-4,TRBD1,CASSWGTGANYGYTF,TGTGCCAGCAGCTGGGGGACAGGGGCAAACTATGGCTACACCTTC
NA,16,TRBJ1-6,TRBV5-1,TRBD1,CASSSQGAAYNSPLHF,TGCGCCAGCAGCTCCCAGGGGGCCGCGTATAATTCACCCCTCCACTTT
NA,16,TRBJ2-2,TRBV5-8,TRBD2,CASSPPSGTNTGELFF,TGTGCCAGCAGTCCCCCTAGCGGGACGAACACCGGGGAGCTGTTTTTT
NA,14,TRBJ1-4,TRBV2,NA,CASSETPVVGKLFF,TGTGCCAGCAGTGAAACTCCGGTGGTCGGAAAACTGTTTTTT
NA,15,TRBJ2-2,TRBV12-5,NA,CASGLVLGDTGELFF,TGTGCTAGTGGTTTGGTACTTGGAGACACCGGGGAGCTGTTTTTT